These 19 T cell receptor beta chains were sequenced from one sample in a study of cytomegalovirus exposure and HLA in healthy donors. The PCR ran on 60 Vbeta and 13 Jbeta primers. Data came from immunoSEQ multiplex PCR; TCRdb stores just in-frame clones and leaves some out. The sample comprises over 150,000 clones, approximately 80% of which are singletons, and approximately 2.4% rests with the top ten. The sample was PBMCs. Receptors were obtained from a male donor in good health and CMV-seronegative.

This clone has only a few counts. The V gene is TRBV4-3, the J gene TRBJ1-1; D ambiguous. Germline CDR1 and CDR2: LGHNA and YSLEER. Trimming pared 0 bases from V and 5 bases from J, leaving 7 bases between. The length of the CDR3 is 13 residues. The CDR3 is CASSQDIETEAFF. The CDR3 DNA sequence: TGCGCCAGCAGCCAAGACATTGAGACTGAAGCTTTCTTT.

The CDR3 region is CASSVAVGGENTIYF. For the CDR3, the DNA is TGTGCCAGCAGCGTAGCTGTAGGGGGGGAAAACACCATATATTTT. V and J are TRBV9 and TRBJ1-3; possible D gene TRBD1, 6 bases. CDR3 size: 15 residues. Germline CDR1 reads SGDLS; CDR2 reads YYNGEE. Trimming took off 0 bases at V and 6 bases at J, with 13 bases between the two ends.

The V call is TRBV19, the J call TRBJ2-5; TRBD1 agrees at 10 bases. The end of the DNA fits TRBJ2-7 better, so the J call may be wrong. Germline-derived CDR1 and CDR2 are LNHDA and SQIVND (reference sequence). The CDR3 has 16 residues. The CDR3 coding sequence is TGTGCCAGTAGTATTACTCCGGGACAGGGGTTGTACGAGCAGTACTTC. It specifies CASSITPGQGLYEQYF.

The chain has TRBV29-1 and TRBJ2-5; 9 bases are shared with TRBD2. The trim removed 4 bases at V and 1 base at J, leaving 4 bases unmatched. Germline V gene sequence: CDR1 SQVTM, CDR2 ANQGSEA. This CDR3 region has 14 residues. In DNA form, the CDR3 reads TGCAGCGTTGCGGGTAGCGGGGGCCAAGAGACCCAGTACTTC. It codes for CSVAGSGGQETQYF. Supplemented by reference TRBV29-1 and TRBJ2-5, the full variable domain reads SAVISQKPSRDICQRGTSLTIQCQVDSQVTMMFWYRQQPGQSLTLIATANQGSEATYESGFVIDKFPISRPNLTFSTLTVSNMSPEDSSIYLCSVAGSGGQETQYFGPGTRLLVL.

CDR3 residues: CASSSRTGRTYEQYF. The CDR3 nucleotides are TGCGCCAGCAGCTCTAGGACAGGGAGGACCTACGAGCAGTACTTC. This chain uses TRBV5-1 with TRBJ2-7, with 8 bases identical to TRBD1. Trimming took 3 bases from V and 2 from J; bases not matched to a gene: 7. Germline V lookup: CDR1 SGHRS, CDR2 YFSETQ. CDR3 length: 15 amino acids.

The V gene is TRBV5-6, the J gene TRBJ1-2; no firm D call. The CDR3 spans 13 residues. Germline loops: CDR1 SGHDT, CDR2 YYEEEE. V dropped 3 bases and J dropped 7 bases, with 13 bases sitting between them. The CDR3 region has the DNA TGTGCCAGCAGCTGGAGGCCTCGAGGTGGCTACACCTTC. Protein product: CASSWRPRGGYTF.

The chain combines TRBV19 with TRBJ2-2; perhaps TRBD1 as D (5 bases). The CDR3 runs to 13 residues. Germline CDR1 and CDR2: LNHDA and SQIVND (reference sequence). V was trimmed by 4 bases and J by 6 bases, leaving 9 bases between them. CDR3 amino acids: CASSREGAGELFF. The CDR3 bases are TGTGCCAGTAGTAGAGAAGGGGCCGGGGAGCTGTTTTTT. Drawing the rest from reference TRBV19 and TRBJ2-2, the complete variable domain is DGGITQSPKYLFRKEGQNVTLSCEQNLNHDAMYWYRQDPGQGLRLIYYSQIVNDFQKGDIAEGYSVSREKKESFPLTVTSAQKNPTAFYLCASSREGAGELFFGEGSRLTVL.

This chain joins TRBV28 and TRBJ1-5, with 8 nucleotides matching TRBD1. V dropped 3 bases and J dropped 5; count of bases not matched to a gene: 12. CDR1 MDHEN and CDR2 SYDVKM come from the germline V gene. The CDR3 extends over 17 amino acids. CDR3 DNA sequence: TGTGCCAGCAGTTTTGAGGGGGGCAGGGGGCTGCATCAGCCCCAGCATTTT. This translates into CASSFEGGRGLHQPQHF.

The chain joins TRBV28 to TRBJ2-7; the match to TRBD2 covers 13 bases. V dropped 6 bases and J dropped 4; count of bases not matched to a gene: 6. Germline V gives CDR1 MDHEN, CDR2 SYDVKM. The CDR3 spans 15 residues. Here the CDR3 DNA reads TGTGCCAGCAGCATGACTAGCGGGAGGTCTTACGAGCAGTACTTC. It specifies CASSMTSGRSYEQYF.

The chain joins TRBV5-1 to TRBJ2-5; 7 nucleotides align to TRBD1. The CDR3 has 14 amino acids. Germline trimming cut 4 bases from V and 2 bases from J; bases unmatched to any gene: 5. Germline CDR1 SGHRS, CDR2 YFSETQ. The CDR3 spells CASSVGTAQETQYF. The CDR3, as DNA: TGCGCCAGCAGCGTAGGGACAGCTCAAGAGACCCAGTACTTC.

This clone was seen only a few times. The junction does not match germline at one end; this may be a read error. The chain is built from TRBV7-7 and TRBJ2-1; 8 bases line up with TRBD2. This CDR3 is 17 amino acids long. Germline lookup yields CDR1 SSHAT and CDR2 FNYEAQ (reference sequence). The CDR3 protein is CASSLEAAWTSRNEQFF. For the CDR3, the DNA is TGTGCTAGCAGCTTAGAAGCTGCTTGGACTAGCAGGAATGAGCAGTTCTTC.

This clone was recorded a few times. CDR3 nucleotides: TGTGCCATCTCCCGGGCGGGGTTAGACAGGGCCTCTGGAAACACCATATATTTT. Its translation is CAISRAGLDRASGNTIYF. The chain couples TRBV10-3 to TRBJ1-3; 7 bases are shared with TRBD1. V lost 8 bases, J lost 0 bases, and 16 bases stayed unmatched. The germline CDR1 and CDR2 sequences are ENHRY and SYGVKD. CDR3 length: 18 amino acids.

This clone was seen just once. V gene TRBV5-6 combines with J gene TRBJ1-4; D perhaps matches TRBD1 (6 bases). This CDR3 is 14 amino acids long. The V gene's germline CDR1 is SGHDT and CDR2 YYEEEE. Deletions cut 6 bases from V and 2 bases from J, with 11 bases between. CDR3 nucleotide sequence: TGTGCCAGCAACAATGGACAGACTAATGAAAAACTGTTTTTT. Its protein is CASNNGQTNEKLFF.

The chain carries TRBV7-2 and TRBJ2-1, with D possibly being TRBD2 (6 bases). This CDR3 region has 12 residues. V gave up 5 bases and J gave up 14 bases, with 16 bases separating them. Germline V gene data show CDR1 as SGHTA and CDR2 as FQGNSA. CDR3 sequence: CASSPAAGRKFF. CDR3 coding DNA: TGTGCCAGCAGCCCAGCCGCGGGGCGGAAGTTCTTC.

The V gene is TRBV28, the J gene TRBJ1-6; 11 positions match TRBD1. Germline V gene sequence: CDR1 MDHEN, CDR2 SYDVKM. CDR3 size: 12 residues. The V segment lost 5 bases and the J segment 18 bases; nucleotides outside the gene matches: 6. This CDR3 reads CASSPGTGGDHF. The CDR3, as DNA: TGTGCCAGCAGTCCCGGGACAGGGGGAGACCACTTT.

This chain connects TRBV9 to TRBJ2-7; weak D call: TRBD2 (5 bases). The germline V and J ends were trimmed by 1 base and 3 bases, with 8 bases remaining between them. Germline V gene sequence: CDR1 SGDLS, CDR2 YYNGEE. The CDR3 is 13 residues long. The CDR3: CASSVSGDYEQYF. In nucleotides, the CDR3 is TGTGCCAGCAGCGTATCCGGGGACTACGAGCAGTACTTC.

This clone was counted a few times. The chain is built from TRBV5-4 and TRBJ1-2; weak D call: TRBD1 (5 bases). The CDR3 consists of 13 residues. CDR1 is SGHNT and CDR2 is YYREEE in the germline V gene (reference sequence). V was shortened by 5 bases and J by 6 bases, with 14 bases between the two germline ends. This chain's CDR3 is CASRPDSRDGYTF. The CDR3 bases are TGTGCCAGCAGGCCTGACAGCAGGGATGGCTACACCTTC.

As DNA, the CDR3 is TGTGCCACCCCCCTTTGGCGGGGCACGAACCTTAGCACAGATACGCAGTATTTT. Amino acids: CATPLWRGTNLSTDTQYF. V usage is TRBV2 and J usage is TRBJ2-3; tentatively, D is TRBD2 (6 bases). The length of the CDR3 is 18 residues. Germline V CDR1 and CDR2: SNHLY, FYNNEI. Trimming removed 10 bases at V and 0 bases at J, with 26 bases between.

This clone was found once. The genes are TRBV27 and TRBJ2-7; TRBD1 agrees at 9 bases. The CDR3 runs to 14 residues. CDR1 is MNHEY, CDR2 SMNVEV, per germline (reference sequence). Trimming at V came to 7 bases and at J to 2 bases, leaving 6 bases not matched to a gene. The CDR3 DNA sequence: TGTGCCAGCATGCCGGGACAGGGTCCCTACGAGCAGTACTTC. It encodes CASMPGQGPYEQYF.